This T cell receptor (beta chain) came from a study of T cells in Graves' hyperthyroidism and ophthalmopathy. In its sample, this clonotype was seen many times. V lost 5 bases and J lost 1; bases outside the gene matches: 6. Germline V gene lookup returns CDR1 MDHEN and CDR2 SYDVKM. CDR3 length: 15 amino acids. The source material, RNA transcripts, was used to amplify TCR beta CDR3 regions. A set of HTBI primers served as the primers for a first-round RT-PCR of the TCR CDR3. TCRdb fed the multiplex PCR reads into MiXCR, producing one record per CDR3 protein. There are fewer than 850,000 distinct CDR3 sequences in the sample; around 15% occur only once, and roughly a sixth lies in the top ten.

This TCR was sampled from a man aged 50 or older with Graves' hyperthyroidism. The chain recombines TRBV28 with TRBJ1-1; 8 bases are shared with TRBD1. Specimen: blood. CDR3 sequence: CASSPWTGWNTEAFF. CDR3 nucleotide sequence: TGTGCCAGCAGTCCGTGGACAGGGTGGAACACTGAAGCTTTCTTT.